These T cell receptor beta chains were read from a single sample in a study of PD-1 blockade in classical Hodgkin lymphoma. Using immunoSEQ multiplex PCR, the repertoire was profiled, and TCRdb retains in-frame clones only, with some absent. Of about 22,000 clones listed, roughly 79% are singletons. This material consisted of peripheral blood mononuclear cells (PBMCs), taken before the second cycle of nivolumab. The receptors were sampled from a human donor with classical Hodgkin lymphoma. Each CDR3 is given with its conserved first and last residue. D genes are given only for firm matches.

J gene,D gene,V gene,CDR3 DNA,CDR3 protein
TRBJ1-5,TRBD1,TRBV19,TGTGCCAGTAATCCTACCGGGACAGGGAATCAGCCCCAGCATTTT,CASNPTGTGNQPQHF
TRBJ1-1,.,TRBV15,TGTGCCACCAGCAGGCTTGGACCGCTGAACACTGAAGCTTTCTTT,CATSRLGPLNTEAFF
TRBJ2-1,TRBD2,TRBV28,TGTGCCAGCAGTTTCCGGACTAGCGGGAGGTGGGAGTCCTACAATGAGCAGTTCTTC,CASSFRTSGRWESYNEQFF
TRBJ2-6,.,TRBV6-5,TGTGCCAGCAGTCATAGCTCTGGGGCCAACGTCCTGACTTTC,CASSHSSGANVLTF
TRBJ1-4,.,TRBV28,TGTGCCAGCAGTCGTGGCGGGGGGCGAGCTAATGAAAAACTGTTTTTT,CASSRGGGRANEKLFF
TRBJ1-1,TRBD1,TRBV7-9,TGTGCCAGCAGCCCGGGTATACAGGGGCCGCTCGGGGCTGAAGCTTTCTTT,CASSPGIQGPLGAEAFF
TRBJ2-2,.,TRBV7-3,TGTGCCAGCAGCTTGGGGGGTAAACCCGGGGAGCTGTTTTTT,CASSLGGKPGELFF
TRBJ2-7,.,TRBV2,TGTGCCAGCAGTGAAAGTCAACAGGGCGAGCAGTACTTC,CASSESQQGEQYF
TRBJ2-7,.,TRBV5-6,TGTGCCAGCATTCTGGACGGGGAGGCTTTTTACGAGCAGTACTTC,CASILDGEAFYEQYF
TRBJ2-5,.,TRBV10-3,TGTGCCATCAGTGATAGGGAAGAGACCCAGTACTTC,CAISDREETQYF
TRBJ2-1,.,TRBV4-1,TGCGCCAGCAGCCAAGATGGGAAGGGGAGGTACATTGAGCAGTTCTTC,CASSQDGKGRYIEQFF
TRBJ2-3,.,TRBV7-7,TGTGCTAGCAGCTTAGCCCCCACAGATACGCAGTATTTT,CASSLAPTDTQYF
TRBJ1-5,.,TRBV2,TGTGCCAGCAGCCTCCGTGGTCGGGTGCAGCCCCAGCATTTT,CASSLRGRVQPQHF